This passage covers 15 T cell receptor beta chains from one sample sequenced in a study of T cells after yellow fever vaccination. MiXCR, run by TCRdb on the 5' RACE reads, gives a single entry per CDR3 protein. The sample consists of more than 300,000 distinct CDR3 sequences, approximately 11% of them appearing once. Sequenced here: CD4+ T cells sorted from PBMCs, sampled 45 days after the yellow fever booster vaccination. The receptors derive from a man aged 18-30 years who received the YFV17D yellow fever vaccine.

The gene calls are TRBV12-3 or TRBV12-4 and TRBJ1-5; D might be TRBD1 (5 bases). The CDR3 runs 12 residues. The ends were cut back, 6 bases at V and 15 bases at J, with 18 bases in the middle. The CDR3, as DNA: TGTGCCAGCAGCCCGGACGGGGCGCCGCCGCATTTT. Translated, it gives CASSPDGAPPHF.

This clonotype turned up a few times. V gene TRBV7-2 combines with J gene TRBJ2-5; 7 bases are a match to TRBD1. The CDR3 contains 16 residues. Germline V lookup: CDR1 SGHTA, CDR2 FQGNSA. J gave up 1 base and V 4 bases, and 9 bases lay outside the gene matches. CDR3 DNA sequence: TGTGCCAGCAGCTACTACCGGGACAGCATCCAAGAGACCCAGTACTTC. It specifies CASSYYRDSIQETQYF.

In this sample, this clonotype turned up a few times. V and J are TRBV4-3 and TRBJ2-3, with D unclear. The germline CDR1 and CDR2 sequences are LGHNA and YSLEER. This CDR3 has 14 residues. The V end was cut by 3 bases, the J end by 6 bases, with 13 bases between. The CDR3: CASSQEPLSDTQYF. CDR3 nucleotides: TGCGCCAGCAGCCAGGAGCCTTTATCGGATACGCAGTATTTT.

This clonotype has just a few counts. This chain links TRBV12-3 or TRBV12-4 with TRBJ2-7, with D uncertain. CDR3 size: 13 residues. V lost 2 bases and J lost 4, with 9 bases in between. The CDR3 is CASSLYVGYEQYV. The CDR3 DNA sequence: TGTGCCAGCAGTTTATACGTGGGGTACGAGCAGTACGTC.

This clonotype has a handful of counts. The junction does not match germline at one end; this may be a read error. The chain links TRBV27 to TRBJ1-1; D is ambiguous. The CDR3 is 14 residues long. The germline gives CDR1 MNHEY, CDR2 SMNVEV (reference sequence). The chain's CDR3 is CASSLNGMNTVAFF. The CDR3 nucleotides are TGTGCCAGCAGTTTAAACGGTATGAACACTGTAGCTTTCTTT.

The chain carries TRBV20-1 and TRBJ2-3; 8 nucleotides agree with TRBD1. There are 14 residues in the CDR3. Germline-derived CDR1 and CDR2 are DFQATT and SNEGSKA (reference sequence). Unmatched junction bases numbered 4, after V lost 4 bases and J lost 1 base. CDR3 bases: TGCAGTGCTAACCCGGGACAGGGCACAGATACGCAGTATTTT. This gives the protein CSANPGQGTDTQYF.

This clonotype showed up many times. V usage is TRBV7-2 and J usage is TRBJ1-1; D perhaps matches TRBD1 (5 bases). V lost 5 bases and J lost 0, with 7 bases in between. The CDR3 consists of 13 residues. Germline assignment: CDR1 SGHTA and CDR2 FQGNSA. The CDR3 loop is CASSRGLNTEAFF. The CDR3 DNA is TGTGCCAGCAGCCGGGGCTTGAACACTGAAGCTTTCTTT.

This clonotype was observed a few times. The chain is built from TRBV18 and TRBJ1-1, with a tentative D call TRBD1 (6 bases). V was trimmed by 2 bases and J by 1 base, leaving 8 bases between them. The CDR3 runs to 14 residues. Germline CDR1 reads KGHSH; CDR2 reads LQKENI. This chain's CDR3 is CASSPRGQNTEAFF. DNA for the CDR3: TGTGCCAGCTCACCAAGGGGACAGAACACTGAAGCTTTCTTT.

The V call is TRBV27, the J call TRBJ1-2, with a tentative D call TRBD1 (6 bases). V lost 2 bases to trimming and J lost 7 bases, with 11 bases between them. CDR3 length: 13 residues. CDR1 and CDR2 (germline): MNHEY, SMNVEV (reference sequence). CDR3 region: CASSLRQGFGYTF. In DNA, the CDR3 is TGTGCCAGCAGTTTACGGCAGGGGTTTGGCTACACCTTC.

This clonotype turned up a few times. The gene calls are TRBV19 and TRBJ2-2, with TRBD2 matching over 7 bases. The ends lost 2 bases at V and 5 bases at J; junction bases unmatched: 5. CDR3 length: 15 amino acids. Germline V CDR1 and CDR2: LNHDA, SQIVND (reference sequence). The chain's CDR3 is CASSIKRGLTGELFF. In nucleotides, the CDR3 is TGTGCCAGTAGTATAAAGCGGGGTCTGACCGGGGAGCTGTTTTTT. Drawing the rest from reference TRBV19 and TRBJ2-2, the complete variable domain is DGGITQSPKYLFRKEGQNVTLSCEQNLNHDAMYWYRQDPGQGLRLIYYSQIVNDFQKGDIAEGYSVSREKKESFPLTVTSAQKNPTAFYLCASSIKRGLTGELFFGEGSRLTVL.

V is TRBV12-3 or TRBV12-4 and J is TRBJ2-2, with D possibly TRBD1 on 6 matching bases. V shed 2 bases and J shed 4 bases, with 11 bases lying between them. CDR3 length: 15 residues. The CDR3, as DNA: TGTGCCAGCAGTTTACTGGGGGCGGTCACCGGGGAGCTGTTTTTT. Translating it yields CASSLLGAVTGELFF.

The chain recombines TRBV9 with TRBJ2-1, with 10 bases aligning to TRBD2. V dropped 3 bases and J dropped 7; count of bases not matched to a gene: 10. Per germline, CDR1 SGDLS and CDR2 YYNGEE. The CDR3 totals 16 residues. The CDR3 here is CASSAPLAGAENEQFF. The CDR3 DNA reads TGTGCCAGCAGCGCCCCCCTAGCGGGGGCCGAAAATGAGCAGTTCTTC.

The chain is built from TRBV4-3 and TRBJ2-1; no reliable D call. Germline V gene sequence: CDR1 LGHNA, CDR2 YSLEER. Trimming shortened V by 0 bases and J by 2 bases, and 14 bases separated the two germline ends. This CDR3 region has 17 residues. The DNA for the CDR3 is TGCGCCAGCAGCCAAGATCTCGGAGTACTGACCTACAATGAGCAGTTCTTC. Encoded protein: CASSQDLGVLTYNEQFF.

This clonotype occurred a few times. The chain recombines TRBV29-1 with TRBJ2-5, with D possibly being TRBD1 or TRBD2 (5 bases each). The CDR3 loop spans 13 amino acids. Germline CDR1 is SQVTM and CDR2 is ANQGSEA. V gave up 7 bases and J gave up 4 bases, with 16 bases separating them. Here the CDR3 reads CSAGAEELETQYF. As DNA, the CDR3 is TGCAGCGCCGGGGCCGAGGAGTTAGAGACCCAGTACTTC.

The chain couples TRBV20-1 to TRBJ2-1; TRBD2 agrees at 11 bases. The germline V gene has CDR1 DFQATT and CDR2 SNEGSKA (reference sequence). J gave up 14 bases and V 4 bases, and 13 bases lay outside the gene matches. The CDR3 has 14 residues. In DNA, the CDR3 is TGCAGTGCTACAGACCGCGGTAGCGGGGGGGAGAAGTTCTTC. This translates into CSATDRGSGGEKFF.